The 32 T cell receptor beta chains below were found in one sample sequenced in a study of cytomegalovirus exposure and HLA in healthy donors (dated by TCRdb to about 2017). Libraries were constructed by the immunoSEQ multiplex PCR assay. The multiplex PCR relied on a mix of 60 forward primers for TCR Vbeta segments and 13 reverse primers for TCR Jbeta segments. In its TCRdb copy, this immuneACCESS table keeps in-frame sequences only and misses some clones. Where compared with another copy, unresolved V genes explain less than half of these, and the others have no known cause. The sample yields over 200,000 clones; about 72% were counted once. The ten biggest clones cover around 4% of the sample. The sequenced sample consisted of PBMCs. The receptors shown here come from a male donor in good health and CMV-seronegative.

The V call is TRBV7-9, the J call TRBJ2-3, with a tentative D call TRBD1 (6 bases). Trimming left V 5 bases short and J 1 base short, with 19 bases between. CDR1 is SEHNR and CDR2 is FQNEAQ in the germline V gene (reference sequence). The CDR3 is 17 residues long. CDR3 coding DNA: TGTGCCAGCAGCACCTCCGTACAGGGAATTGGCACAGATACGCAGTATTTT. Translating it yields CASSTSVQGIGTDTQYF.

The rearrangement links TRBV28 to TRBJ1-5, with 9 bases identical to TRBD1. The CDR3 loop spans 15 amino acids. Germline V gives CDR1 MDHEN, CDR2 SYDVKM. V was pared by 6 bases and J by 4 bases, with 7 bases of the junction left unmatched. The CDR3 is CASSRPGQGNQPQHF. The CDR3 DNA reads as TGTGCCAGCAGCCGCCCGGGACAGGGAAATCAGCCCCAGCATTTT.

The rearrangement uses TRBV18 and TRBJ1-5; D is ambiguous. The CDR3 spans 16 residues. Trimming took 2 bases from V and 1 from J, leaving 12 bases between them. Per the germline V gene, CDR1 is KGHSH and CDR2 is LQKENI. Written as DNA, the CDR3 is TGTGCCAGCTCACCAACCTACAGTGGGAGCAATCAGCCCCAGCATTTT. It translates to CASSPTYSGSNQPQHF.

Here the CDR3 reads CASSRARTSGSYEQYF. CDR3 in DNA: TGTGCCAGCAGCAGGGCCCGGACTAGCGGGAGTTACGAGCAGTACTTC. The genes are TRBV5-4 and TRBJ2-7; TRBD2 matches 13 bases. The trim removed 4 bases at V and 4 bases at J, leaving 8 bases unmatched. Germline-derived CDR1 and CDR2 are SGHNT and YYREEE (reference sequence). CDR3 size: 16 residues.

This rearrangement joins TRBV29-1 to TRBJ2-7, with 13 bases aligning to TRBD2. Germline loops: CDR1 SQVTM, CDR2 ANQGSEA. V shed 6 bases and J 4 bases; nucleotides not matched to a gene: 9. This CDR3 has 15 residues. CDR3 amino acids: CSVQGLAGRLYEQYF. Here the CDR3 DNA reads TGCAGCGTCCAGGGACTAGCGGGGAGGTTGTACGAGCAGTACTTC.

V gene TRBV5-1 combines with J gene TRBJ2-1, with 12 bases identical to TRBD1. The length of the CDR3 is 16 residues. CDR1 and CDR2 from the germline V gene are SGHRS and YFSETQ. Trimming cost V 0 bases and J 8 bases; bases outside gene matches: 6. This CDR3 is CASSLAGTGGADEQFF. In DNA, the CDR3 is TGCGCCAGCAGCTTGGCCGGGACAGGGGGCGCGGATGAGCAGTTCTTC.

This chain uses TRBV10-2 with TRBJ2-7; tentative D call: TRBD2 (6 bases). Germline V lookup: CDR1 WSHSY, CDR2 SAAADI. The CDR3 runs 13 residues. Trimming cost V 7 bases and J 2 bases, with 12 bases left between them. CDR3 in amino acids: CASTDPGAYEQYF. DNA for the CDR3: TGCGCCAGCACGGACCCGGGAGCCTACGAGCAGTACTTC.

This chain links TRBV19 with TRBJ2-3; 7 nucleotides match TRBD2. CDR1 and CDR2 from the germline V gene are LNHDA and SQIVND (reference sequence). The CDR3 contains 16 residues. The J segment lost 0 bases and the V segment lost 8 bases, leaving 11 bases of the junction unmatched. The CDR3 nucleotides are TGTGCCAGTCGATTGACGAGCGGGACGAGCACAGATACGCAGTATTTT. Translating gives CASRLTSGTSTDTQYF.

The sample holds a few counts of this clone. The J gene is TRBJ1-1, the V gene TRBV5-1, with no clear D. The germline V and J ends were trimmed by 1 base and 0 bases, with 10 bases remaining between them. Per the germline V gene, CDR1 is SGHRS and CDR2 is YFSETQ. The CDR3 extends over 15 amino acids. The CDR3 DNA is TGCGCCAGCAGCTTGCTCCCAGGTCTGAACACTGAAGCTTTCTTT. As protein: CASSLLPGLNTEAFF.

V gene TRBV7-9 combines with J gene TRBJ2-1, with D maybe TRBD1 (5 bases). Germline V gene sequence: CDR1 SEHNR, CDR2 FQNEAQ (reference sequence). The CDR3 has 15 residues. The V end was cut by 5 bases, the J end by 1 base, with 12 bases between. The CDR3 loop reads CASSPDIFSYNEQFF. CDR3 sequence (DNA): TGTGCCAGCAGCCCGGACATATTTTCCTACAATGAGCAGTTCTTC.

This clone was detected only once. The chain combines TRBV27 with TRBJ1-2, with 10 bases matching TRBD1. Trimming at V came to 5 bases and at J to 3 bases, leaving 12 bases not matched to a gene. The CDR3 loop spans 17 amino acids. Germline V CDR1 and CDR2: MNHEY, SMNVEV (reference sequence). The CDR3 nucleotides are TGTGCCAGCAGTCAAACCCTGACAGGGGGCTTTGACTATGGCTACACCTTC. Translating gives CASSQTLTGGFDYGYTF.

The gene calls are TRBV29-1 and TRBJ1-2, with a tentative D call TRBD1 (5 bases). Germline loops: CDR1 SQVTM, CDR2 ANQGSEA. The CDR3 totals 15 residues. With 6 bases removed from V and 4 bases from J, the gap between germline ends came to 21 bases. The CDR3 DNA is TGCAGCGTCCCCCCCGGGGGATCGGGGGTCTATGGCTACACCTTC. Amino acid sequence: CSVPPGGSGVYGYTF.

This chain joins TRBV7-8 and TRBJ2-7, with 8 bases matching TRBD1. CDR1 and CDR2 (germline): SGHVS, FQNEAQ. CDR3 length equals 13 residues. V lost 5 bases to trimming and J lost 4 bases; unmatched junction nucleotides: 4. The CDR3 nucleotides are TGTGCCAGCAGCCCAGACAGGGGATACGAGCAGTACTTC. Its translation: CASSPDRGYEQYF.

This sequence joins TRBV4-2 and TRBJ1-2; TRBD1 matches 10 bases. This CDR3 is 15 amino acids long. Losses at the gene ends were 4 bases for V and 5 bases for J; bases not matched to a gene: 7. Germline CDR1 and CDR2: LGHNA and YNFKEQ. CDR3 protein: CASSLSGTGVYGYTF. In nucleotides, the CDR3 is TGTGCCAGCAGCCTAAGCGGGACAGGGGTGTATGGCTACACCTTC.

CDR3 sequence (DNA): TGTGCCAGCAGAATAGCGGGATCCGTTACCGGGGAGCTGTTTTTT. The encoded protein is CASRIAGSVTGELFF. The genes are TRBV27 and TRBJ2-2; 8 bases align to TRBD2. The CDR3 contains 15 residues. The germline gives CDR1 MNHEY, CDR2 SMNVEV (reference sequence). V lost 6 bases to trimming and J lost 5 bases; unmatched junction nucleotides: 8.

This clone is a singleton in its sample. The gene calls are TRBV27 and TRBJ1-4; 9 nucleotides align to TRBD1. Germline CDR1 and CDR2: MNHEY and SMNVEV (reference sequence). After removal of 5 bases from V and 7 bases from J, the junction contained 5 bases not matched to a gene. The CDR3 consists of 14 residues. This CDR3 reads CASSTGTGSEKLFF. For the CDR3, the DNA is TGTGCCAGCAGTACGGGGACAGGGAGTGAAAAACTGTTTTTT.

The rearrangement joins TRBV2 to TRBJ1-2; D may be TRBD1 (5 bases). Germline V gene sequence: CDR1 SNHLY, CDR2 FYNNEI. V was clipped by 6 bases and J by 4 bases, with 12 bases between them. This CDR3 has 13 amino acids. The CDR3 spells CASRTVTAYGYTF. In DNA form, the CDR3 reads TGTGCCAGCAGGACAGTAACCGCCTATGGCTACACCTTC.

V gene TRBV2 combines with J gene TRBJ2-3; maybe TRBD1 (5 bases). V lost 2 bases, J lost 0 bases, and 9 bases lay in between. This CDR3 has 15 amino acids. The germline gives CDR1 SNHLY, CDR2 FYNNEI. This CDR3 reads CASSEQGTSTDTQYF. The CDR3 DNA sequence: TGTGCCAGCAGTGAACAGGGTACTAGCACAGATACGCAGTATTTT.

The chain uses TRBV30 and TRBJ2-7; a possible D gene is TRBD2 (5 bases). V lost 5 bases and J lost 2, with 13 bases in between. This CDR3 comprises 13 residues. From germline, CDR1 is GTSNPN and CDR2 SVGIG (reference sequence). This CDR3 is CAWARAPPYEQYF. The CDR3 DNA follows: TGTGCCTGGGCGCGGGCCCCCCCCTACGAGCAGTACTTC.

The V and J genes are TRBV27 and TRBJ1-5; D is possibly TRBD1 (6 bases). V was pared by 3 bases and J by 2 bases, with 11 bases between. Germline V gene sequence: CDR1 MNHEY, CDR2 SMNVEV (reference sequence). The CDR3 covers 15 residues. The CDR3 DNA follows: TGTGCCAGCAGTTTCGGCGGGGGCGGCAATCAGCCCCAGCATTTT. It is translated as CASSFGGGGNQPQHF.

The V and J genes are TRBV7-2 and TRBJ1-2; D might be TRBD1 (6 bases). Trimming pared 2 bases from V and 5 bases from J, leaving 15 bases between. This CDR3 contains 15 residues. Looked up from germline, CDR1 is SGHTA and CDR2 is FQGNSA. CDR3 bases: TGTGCCAGCAGCTTATCCACAGGGTTTTCATATGGCTACACCTTC. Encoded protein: CASSLSTGFSYGYTF.

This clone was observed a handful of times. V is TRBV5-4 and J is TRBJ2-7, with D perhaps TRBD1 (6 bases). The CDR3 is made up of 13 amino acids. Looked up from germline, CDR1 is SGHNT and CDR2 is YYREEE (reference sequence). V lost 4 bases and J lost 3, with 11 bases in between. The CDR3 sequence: CASSGSGVYEQYF. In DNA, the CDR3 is TGTGCCAGCAGCGGGTCAGGGGTCTACGAGCAGTACTTC.

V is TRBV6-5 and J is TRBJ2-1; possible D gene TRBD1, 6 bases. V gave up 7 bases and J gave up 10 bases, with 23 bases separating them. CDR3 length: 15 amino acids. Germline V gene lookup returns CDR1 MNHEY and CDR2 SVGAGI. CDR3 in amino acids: CASTYLRVGAGEQFF. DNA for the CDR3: TGTGCCAGCACCTACCTCAGGGTGGGGGCTGGGGAGCAGTTCTTC.

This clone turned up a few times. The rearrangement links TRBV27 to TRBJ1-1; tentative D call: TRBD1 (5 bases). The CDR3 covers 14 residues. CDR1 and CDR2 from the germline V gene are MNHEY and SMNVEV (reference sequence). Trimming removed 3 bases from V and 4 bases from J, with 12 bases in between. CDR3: CASSFSSGGTEAFF. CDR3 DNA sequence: TGTGCCAGCAGTTTCTCTTCGGGGGGCACTGAAGCTTTCTTT.

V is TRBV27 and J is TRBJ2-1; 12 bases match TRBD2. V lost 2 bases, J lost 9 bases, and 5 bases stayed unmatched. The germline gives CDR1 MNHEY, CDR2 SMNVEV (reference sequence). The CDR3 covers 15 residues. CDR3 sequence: CASSLRTSGTVEQFF. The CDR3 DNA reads TGTGCCAGCAGTTTAAGGACTAGCGGGACGGTTGAGCAGTTCTTC.

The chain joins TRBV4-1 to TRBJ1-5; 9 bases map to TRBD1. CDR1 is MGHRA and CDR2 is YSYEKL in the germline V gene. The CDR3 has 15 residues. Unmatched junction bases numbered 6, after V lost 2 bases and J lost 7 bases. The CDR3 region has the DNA TGCGCCAGCAGCCAAAGACAGGGGGGAGCGCAGCCCCAGCATTTT. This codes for CASSQRQGGAQPQHF.

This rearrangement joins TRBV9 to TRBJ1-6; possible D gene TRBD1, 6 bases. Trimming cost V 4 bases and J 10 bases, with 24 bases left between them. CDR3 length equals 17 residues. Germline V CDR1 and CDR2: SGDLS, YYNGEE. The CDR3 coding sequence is TGTGCCAGCAGCCCTCTCAGTCAACAGGGTGTAGGATCACCCCTCCACTTT. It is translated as CASSPLSQQGVGSPLHF.

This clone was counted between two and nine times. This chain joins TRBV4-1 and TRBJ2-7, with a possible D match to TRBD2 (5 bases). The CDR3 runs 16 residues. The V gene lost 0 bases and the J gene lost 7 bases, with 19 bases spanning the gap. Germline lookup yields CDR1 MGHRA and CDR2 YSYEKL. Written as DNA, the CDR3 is TGCGCCAGCAGCCAAGACCCCGGTCTAGCTGTGAGGGAGCAGTACTTC. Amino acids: CASSQDPGLAVREQYF.

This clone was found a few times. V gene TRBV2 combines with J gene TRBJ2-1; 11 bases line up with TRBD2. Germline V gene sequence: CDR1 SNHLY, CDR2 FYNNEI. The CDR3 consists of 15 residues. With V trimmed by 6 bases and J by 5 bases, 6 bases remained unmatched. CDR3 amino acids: CASRETSGNDNEQFF. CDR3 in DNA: TGTGCCAGCAGGGAGACTAGCGGGAATGACAATGAGCAGTTCTTC. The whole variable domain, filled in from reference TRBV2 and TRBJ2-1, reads EPEVTQTPSHQVTQMGQEVILRCVPISNHLYFYWYRQILGQKVEFLVSFYNNEISEKSEIFDDQFSVERPDGSNFTLKIRSTKLEDSAMYFCASRETSGNDNEQFFGPGTRLTVL.

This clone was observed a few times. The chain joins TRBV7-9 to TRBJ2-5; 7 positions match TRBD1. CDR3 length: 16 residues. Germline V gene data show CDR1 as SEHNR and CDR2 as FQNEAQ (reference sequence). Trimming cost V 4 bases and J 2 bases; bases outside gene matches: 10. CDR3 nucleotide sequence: TGTGCCAGCAGCTCCACAGGGGTCGGGGCGCAAGAGACCCAGTACTTC. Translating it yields CASSSTGVGAQETQYF.

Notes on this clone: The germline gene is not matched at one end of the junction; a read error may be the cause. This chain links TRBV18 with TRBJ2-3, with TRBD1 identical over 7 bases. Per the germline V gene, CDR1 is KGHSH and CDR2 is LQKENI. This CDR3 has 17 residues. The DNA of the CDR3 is TGTGCCAGCTCAGCCTGGGACAGAAGAATTAGCACAGATGCGCAGTATTTT. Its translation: CASSAWDRRISTDAQYF.

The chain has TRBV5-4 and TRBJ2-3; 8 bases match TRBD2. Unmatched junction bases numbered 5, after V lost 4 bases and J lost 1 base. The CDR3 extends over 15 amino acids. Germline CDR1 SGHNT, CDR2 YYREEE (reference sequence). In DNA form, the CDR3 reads TGTGCCAGCAGCGCCGGGACTAGACGCACAGATACGCAGTATTTT. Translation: CASSAGTRRTDTQYF.